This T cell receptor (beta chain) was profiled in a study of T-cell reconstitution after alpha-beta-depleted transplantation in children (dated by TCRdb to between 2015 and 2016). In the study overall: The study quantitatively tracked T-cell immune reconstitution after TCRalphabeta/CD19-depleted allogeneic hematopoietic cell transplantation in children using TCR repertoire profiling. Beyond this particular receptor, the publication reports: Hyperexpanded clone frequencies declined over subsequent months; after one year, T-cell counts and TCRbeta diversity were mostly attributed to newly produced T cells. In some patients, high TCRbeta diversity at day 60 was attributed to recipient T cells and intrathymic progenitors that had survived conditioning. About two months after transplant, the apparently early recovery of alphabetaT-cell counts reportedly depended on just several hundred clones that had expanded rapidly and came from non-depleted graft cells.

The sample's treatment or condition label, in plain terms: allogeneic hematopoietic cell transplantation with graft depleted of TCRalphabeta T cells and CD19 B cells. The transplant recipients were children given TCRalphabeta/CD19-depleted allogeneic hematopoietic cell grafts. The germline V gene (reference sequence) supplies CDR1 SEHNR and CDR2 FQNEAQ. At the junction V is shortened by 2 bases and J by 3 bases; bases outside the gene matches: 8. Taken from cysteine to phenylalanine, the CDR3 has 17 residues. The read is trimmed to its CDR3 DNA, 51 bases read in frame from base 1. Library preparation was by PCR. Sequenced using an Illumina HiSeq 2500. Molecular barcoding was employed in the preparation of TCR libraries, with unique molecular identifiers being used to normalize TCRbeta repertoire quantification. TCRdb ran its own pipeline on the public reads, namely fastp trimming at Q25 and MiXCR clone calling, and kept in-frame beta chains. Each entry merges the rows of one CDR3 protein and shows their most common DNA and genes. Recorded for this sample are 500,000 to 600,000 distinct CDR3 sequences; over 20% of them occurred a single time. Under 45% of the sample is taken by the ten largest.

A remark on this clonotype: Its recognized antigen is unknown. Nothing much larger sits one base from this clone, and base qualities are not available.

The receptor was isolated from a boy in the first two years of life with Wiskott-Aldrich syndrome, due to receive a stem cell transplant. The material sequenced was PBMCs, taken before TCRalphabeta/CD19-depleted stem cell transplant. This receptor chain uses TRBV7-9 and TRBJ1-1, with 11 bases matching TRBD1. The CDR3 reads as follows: CASSLTGTGGLDTEAFF. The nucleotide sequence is TGTGCCAGCAGCTTAACCGGGACAGGGGGTTTGGACACTGAAGCTTTCTTT.